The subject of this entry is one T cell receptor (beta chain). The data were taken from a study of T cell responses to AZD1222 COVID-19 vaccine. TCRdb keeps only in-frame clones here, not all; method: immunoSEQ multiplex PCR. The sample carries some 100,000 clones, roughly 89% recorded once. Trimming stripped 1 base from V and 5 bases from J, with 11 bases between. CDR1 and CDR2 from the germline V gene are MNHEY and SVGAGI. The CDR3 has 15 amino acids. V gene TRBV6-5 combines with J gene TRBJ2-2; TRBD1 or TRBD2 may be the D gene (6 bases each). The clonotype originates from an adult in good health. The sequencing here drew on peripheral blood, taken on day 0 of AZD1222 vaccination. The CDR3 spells CASSYYTGRTGELFF. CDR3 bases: TGTGCCAGCAGTTACTATACAGGGAGGACCGGGGAGCTGTTTTTT.